The 6 T cell receptor beta chains presented below share a single source sample, sequenced in a study of spatial heterogeneity in lung cancer. Stated time point: sample taken at primary tumor resection. TCRs were sequenced from unsorted whole RNA of tumor, nontumor lung or PBMC. Each CDR3 protein is one row after TCRdb ran MiXCR on the 5' RACE reads. The sample gives 25,000 to 30,000 distinct CDR3 sequences, more than 8% of which show up once; around 36% is in the top ten. The sequencing here drew on PBMCs, taken at surgery. The receptor set was obtained from a female donor with early-stage non-small cell lung cancer.

This clonotype was detected many times. The rearrangement links TRBV3-2 to TRBJ2-4. TRBV3-2 represents a pseudogene. The CDR3 contains 19 residues. The CDR3 loop is CASSQECYGPTTCKNIQYF. CDR3 DNA sequence: TGTGCCAGCAGCCAAGAATGCTATGGACCTACTACCTGCAAAAACATTCAGTACTTC.

This clonotype appeared many times. This chain connects TRBV28 to TRBJ1-5, with TRBD1 identical over 9 bases. Germline loops: CDR1 MDHEN, CDR2 SYDVKM. With 5 bases clipped from V and 7 bases from J, the junction kept 6 bases outside the gene matches. CDR3 length: 14 residues. The CDR3 nucleotides read TGTGCCAGCAGTCGGGACAGGGAGAGACAGCCCCAGCATTTT. Protein product: CASSRDRERQPQHF.

This clonotype was counted a few times. The CDR3 region has the DNA TGTGCCAGCAGTGAAACTAGCGGGAACTCCTACAATGAGCAGTTCTTC. This codes for CASSETSGNSYNEQFF. This chain uses TRBV28 with TRBJ2-1, with TRBD2 matching 10 bases. The germline V gene encodes CDR1 MDHEN and CDR2 SYDVKM. The CDR3 is 16 residues long. The junction had 4 bases not matched to a gene; V was cut back by 5 bases and J by 0 bases.

This clonotype was observed many times. The genes are TRBV28 and TRBJ1-6; no clear D gene. The germline V gene has CDR1 MDHEN and CDR2 SYDVKM. The CDR3 totals 14 residues. Trimming removed 6 bases at V and 9 bases at J, with 15 bases between. The CDR3 loop is CASRGTIGTSPLHF. In DNA, the CDR3 is TGTGCCAGCAGGGGTACTATAGGAACTTCACCCCTCCACTTT.

This clonotype was recorded many times. The chain has TRBV18 and TRBJ2-5; 7 bases are a match to TRBD1. The CDR3 contains 18 residues. Germline trimming cut 4 bases from V and 3 bases from J; bases unmatched to any gene: 17. Germline loops: CDR1 KGHSH, CDR2 LQKENI. The CDR3 loop reads CASSRRLLQGTREETQYF. The CDR3 nucleotides are TGTGCCAGCTCACGTCGACTCCTACAGGGGACGAGAGAAGAGACCCAGTACTTC.

This clonotype was counted at least ten times. V and J are TRBV9 and TRBJ2-2, with 7 nucleotides matching TRBD1. The germline V gene encodes CDR1 SGDLS and CDR2 YYNGEE. J lost 1 base, V lost 0 bases, and 9 bases had no gene match. The CDR3 is 18 amino acids. The CDR3 reads CASSVGWQGTVNTGELFF. In DNA form, the CDR3 reads TGTGCCAGCAGCGTAGGGTGGCAGGGGACAGTGAACACCGGGGAGCTGTTTTTT.